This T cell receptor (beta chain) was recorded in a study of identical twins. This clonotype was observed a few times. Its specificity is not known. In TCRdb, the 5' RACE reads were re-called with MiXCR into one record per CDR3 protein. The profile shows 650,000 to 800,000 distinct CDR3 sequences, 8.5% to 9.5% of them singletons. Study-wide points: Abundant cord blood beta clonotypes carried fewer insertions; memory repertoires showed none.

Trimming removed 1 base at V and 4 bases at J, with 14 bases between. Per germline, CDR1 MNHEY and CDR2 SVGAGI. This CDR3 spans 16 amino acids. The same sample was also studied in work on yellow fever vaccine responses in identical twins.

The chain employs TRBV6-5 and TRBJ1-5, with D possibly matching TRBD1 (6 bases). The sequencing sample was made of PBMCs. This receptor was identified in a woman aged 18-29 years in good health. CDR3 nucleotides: TGTGCCAGCAGTTACTTGCCGGGCAGGGGAAATCAGCCCCAGCATTTT. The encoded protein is CASSYLPGRGNQPQHF.